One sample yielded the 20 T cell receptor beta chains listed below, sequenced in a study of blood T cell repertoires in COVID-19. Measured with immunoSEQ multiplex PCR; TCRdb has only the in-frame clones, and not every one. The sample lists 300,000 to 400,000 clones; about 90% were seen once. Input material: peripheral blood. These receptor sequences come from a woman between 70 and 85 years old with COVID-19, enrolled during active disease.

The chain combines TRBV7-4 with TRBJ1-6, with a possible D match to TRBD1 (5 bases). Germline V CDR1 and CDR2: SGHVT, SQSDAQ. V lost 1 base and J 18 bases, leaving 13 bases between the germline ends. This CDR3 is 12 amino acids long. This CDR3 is CASSLVFGGTHF. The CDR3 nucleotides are TGTGCCAGCAGCTTAGTTTTTGGAGGGACCCACTTT.

The CDR3 here is CASSPRQGGYTF. The CDR3 DNA reads TGTGCCAGTAGTCCCCGACAGGGTGGCTACACCTTC. V gene TRBV19 combines with J gene TRBJ1-2, with 7 bases that match TRBD1. The CDR3 sequence is 12 residues long. Germline trimming cut 5 bases from V and 7 bases from J; bases unmatched to any gene: 4. CDR1 is LNHDA, CDR2 SQIVND, per germline (reference sequence).

The CDR3 protein is CASSQDAGLDTQYF. The CDR3, as DNA: TGCGCCAGCAGCCAAGATGCTGGACTAGATACGCAGTATTTT. The chain employs TRBV4-1 and TRBJ2-3; possible D gene TRBD2, 5 bases. The germline V and J ends were trimmed by 0 bases and 5 bases, with 9 bases remaining between them. This CDR3 region has 14 residues. In germline, CDR1 is MGHRA, CDR2 YSYEKL.

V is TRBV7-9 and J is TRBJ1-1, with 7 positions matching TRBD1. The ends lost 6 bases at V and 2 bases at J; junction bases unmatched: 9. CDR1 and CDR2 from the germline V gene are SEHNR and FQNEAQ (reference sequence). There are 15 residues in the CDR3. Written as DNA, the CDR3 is TGTGCCAGCAGACCCCCGAGACAGGGAAACACTGAAGCTTTCTTT. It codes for CASRPPRQGNTEAFF.

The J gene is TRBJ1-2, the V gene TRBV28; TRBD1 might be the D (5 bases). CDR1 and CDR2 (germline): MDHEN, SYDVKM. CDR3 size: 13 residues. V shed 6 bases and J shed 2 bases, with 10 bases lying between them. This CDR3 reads CASRWRQNYGYTF. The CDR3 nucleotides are TGTGCCAGCAGATGGAGACAGAACTATGGCTACACCTTC.

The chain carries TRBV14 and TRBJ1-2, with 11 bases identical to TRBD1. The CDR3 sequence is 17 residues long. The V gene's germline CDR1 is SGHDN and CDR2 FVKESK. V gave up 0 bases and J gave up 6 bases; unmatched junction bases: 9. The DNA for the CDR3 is TGTGCCAGCAGCCAAGATCCCGGACAGGGGGCTATGGATGGCTACACCTTC. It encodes CASSQDPGQGAMDGYTF.

CDR3 loop: CASSPTDRLSGYGYTF. As DNA, the CDR3 is TGTGCCAGCTCACCAACGGACAGGCTGAGCGGGTATGGCTACACCTTC. The chain combines TRBV18 with TRBJ1-2; 7 positions agree with TRBD1. The CDR3 is 16 residues long. With V trimmed by 2 bases and J by 5 bases, 11 bases remained unmatched. Germline V lookup: CDR1 KGHSH, CDR2 LQKENI.

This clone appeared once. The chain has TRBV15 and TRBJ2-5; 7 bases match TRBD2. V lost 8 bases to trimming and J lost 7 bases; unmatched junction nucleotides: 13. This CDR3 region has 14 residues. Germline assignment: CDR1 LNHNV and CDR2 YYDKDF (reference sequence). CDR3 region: CATGAGWSQGTQYF. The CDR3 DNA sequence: TGTGCCACCGGAGCGGGGTGGTCTCAGGGGACCCAGTACTTC.

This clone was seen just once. CDR3: CASSRTGPNYGYTF. The CDR3 bases are TGTGCCAGCAGCCGGACAGGGCCTAACTATGGCTACACCTTC. This chain joins TRBV7-2 and TRBJ1-2; TRBD1 agrees at 8 bases. CDR1 is SGHTA and CDR2 is FQGNSA in the germline V gene. The CDR3 is 14 residues long. V gave up 5 bases and J gave up 0 bases; unmatched junction bases: 2. Full variable domain (remainder filled in from reference TRBV7-2 and TRBJ1-2): GAGVSQSPSNKVTEKGKDVELRCDPISGHTALYWYRQSLGQGLEFLIYFQGNSAPDKSGLPSDRFSAERTGGSVSTLTIQRTQQEDSAVYLCASSRTGPNYGYTFGSGTRLTVV.

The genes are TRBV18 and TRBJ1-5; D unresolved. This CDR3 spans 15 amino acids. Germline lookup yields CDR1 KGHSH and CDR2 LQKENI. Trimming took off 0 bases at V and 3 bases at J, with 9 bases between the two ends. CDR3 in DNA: TGTGCCAGCTCACCACCGGGCAGCTACAATCAGCCCCAGCATTTT. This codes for CASSPPGSYNQPQHF.

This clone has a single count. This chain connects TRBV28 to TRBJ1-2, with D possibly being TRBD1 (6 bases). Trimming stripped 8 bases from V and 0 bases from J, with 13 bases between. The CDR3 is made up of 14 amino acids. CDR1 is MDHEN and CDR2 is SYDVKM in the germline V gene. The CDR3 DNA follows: TGTGCCAGCTATCATTACAGGGCTAACTATGGCTACACCTTC. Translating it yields CASYHYRANYGYTF.

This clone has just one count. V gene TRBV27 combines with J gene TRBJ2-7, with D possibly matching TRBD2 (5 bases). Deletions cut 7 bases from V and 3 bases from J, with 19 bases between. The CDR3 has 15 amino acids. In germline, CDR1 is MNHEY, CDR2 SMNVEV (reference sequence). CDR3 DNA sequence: TGTGCCAGCAAACGGACGGGGTCTACACTCTACGAGCAGTACTTC. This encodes CASKRTGSTLYEQYF.

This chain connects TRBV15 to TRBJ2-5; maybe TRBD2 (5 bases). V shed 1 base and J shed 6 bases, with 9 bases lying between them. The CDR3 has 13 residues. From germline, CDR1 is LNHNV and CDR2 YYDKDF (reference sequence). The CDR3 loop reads CATSRGPGKTQYF. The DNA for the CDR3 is TGTGCCACCAGCAGAGGTCCGGGGAAGACCCAGTACTTC.

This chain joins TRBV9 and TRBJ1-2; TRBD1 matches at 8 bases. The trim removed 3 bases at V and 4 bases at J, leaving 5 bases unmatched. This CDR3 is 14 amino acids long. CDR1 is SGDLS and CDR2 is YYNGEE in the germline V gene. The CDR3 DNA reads TGTGCCAGCAGCGCCCAGACAGGGGCCTATGGCTACACCTTC. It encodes CASSAQTGAYGYTF.

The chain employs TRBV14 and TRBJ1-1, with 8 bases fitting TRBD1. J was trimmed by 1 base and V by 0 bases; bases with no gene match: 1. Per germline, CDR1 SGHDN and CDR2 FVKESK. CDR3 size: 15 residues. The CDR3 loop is CASSQDGQGNTEAFF. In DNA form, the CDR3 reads TGTGCCAGCAGCCAAGACGGACAGGGGAACACTGAAGCTTTCTTT.

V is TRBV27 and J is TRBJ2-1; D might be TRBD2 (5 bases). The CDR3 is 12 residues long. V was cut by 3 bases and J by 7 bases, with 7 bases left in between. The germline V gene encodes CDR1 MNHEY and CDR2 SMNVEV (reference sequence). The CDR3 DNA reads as TGTGCCAGCAGTTTTACGGGGAATGAGCAGTTCTTC. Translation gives CASSFTGNEQFF.

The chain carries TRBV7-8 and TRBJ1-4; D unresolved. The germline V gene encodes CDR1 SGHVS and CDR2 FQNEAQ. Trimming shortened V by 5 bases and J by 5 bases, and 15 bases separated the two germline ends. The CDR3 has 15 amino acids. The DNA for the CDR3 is TGTGCCAGCAGCGCCGGGTGGACTGCGAATGAAAAACTGTTTTTT. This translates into CASSAGWTANEKLFF.

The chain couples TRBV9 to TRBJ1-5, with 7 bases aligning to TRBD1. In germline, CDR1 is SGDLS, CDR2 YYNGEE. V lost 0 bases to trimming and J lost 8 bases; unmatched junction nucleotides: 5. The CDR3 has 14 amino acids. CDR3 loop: CASSVGGGGEPQHF. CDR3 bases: TGTGCCAGCAGCGTAGGAGGGGGCGGGGAGCCCCAGCATTTT.

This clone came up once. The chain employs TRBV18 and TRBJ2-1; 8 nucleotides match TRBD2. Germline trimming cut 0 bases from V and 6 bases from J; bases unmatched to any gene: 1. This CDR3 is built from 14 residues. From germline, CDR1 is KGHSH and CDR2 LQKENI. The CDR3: CASSPPTSANEQFF. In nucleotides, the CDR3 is TGTGCCAGCTCACCACCGACTAGCGCCAATGAGCAGTTCTTC.

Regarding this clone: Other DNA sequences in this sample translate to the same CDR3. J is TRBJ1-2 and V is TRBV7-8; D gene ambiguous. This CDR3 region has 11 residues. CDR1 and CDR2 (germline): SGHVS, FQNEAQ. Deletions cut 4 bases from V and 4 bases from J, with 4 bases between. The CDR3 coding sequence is TGTGCCAGCAGCTCGGGCTATGGCTACACCTTC. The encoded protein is CASSSGYGYTF.